This paragraph covers one T cell receptor (beta chain) sequence. Which antigen it targets is not known. No base-level quality is on record; no much larger clone is a single base apart. The immunoSEQ multiplex PCR assay was used to amplify the TCRB and TCRAD loci from a standardized quantity of quality-controlled genomic DNA. Amplicons spanned the V(D)J region at a length sufficient to cover the CDR3 and identify V and J genes. The commercial immunoSEQ service was used to sequence amplicons on an Illumina platform. The original pipeline was this. Primer bias and sequencing errors were corrected as previously described, and TCRAD and TCRB definitions were based on the IMGT database. Analysis of the repertoires was done with immunoSEQ Analyzer 3.0 and VDJTools and included basic statistics, V/J segment usage, diversity estimates, rarefaction and pairwise overlap. Diversity was estimated using the Chao1, ChaoE, Efron-Thisted, Shannon and inverse Simpson indices, and was also estimated on datasets down-sampled to the size of the smallest sample. Repertoire overlap was assessed by strict matching of CDR3 nucleotide sequence, V gene and J gene, and clustering was done by Jaccard-based multidimensional scaling. The clones in this table, taken by TCRdb from immuneACCESS, are in-frame only. Not every clone is retained; where verified, under half of the shortfall comes from an unresolved V gene, and the cause of the rest is unknown. That table is the source of V, J and clone size, and D and trimming were worked out from the DNA. This sample holds around 120,000 clones; about 93% were observed only once. Of the sample, around 0.022% falls within the top ten clones.

This sample is part of a study of human thymus T cells (dated by TCRdb to 2018 to 2020). About the study as a whole: The study characterized TCR alpha and beta repertoires from roughly 8 infant thymus samples and four related peripheral blood samples. Donor ages ranged from roughly 7 to 250 days, and the cohort comprised about six male and two female infants.

Broader findings and caveats from the paper: Usage of V and J gene segments appeared to be biased in both the thymic and the peripheral blood repertoires. According to the related research, thymic TCR repertoires were highly overlapping among unrelated individuals. On average, roughly 800,000 unique TCRB clonotypes were obtained from thymus samples, compared with roughly 89,000 from blood samples.

From its cysteine to its phenylalanine, the CDR3 spans 18 amino acids. The entry retains the CDR3 DNA only, 54 bases that are in frame from base 1. A distance of 21 bases separates the germline ends of V and J, which lose 1 base and 4 bases respectively. Via the germline V gene, CDR1 is SGHRS and CDR2 YFSETQ. The thymus tissue came from surgical resects taken out during corrective cardiac surgery. The donors were immunologically healthy infants in Finland who had open corrective cardiac surgery for congenital heart defects. Thymocytes were freed from the tissue by mechanical means and kept at -70 degrees C as pellets of about 9-33 million cells. A QIAsymphony instrument was used to extract genomic DNA from the frozen cell pellets.

The chain uses TRBV5-1 and TRBJ1-3; the D gene is perhaps TRBD1, from 5 matching bases. This receptor was identified in a boy in the first two years of life with a congenital heart defect but otherwise immunologically healthy. Sequencing was carried out using thymus tissue. The DNA reads TGCGCCAGCAGCTTGAACTGGGGCGGCTCGAGGCCCGGAAACACCATATATTTT. It translates to CASSLNWGGSRPGNTIYF.